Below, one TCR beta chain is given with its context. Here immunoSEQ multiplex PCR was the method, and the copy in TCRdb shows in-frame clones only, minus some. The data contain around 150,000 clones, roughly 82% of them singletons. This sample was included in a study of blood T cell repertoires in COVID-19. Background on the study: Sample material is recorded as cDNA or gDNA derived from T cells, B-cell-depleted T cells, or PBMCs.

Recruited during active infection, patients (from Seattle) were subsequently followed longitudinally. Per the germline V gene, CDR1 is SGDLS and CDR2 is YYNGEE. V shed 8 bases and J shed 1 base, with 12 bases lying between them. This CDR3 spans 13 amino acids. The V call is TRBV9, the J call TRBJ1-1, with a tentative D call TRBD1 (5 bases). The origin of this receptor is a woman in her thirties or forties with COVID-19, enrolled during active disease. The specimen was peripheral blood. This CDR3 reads CASSTTGNTEAFF. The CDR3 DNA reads TGTGCCAGTAGTACTACAGGGAACACTGAAGCTTTCTTT.